This is a list of T cell receptor beta chains from one sample in a study of cytomegalovirus exposure and HLA in healthy donors. The data were produced by immunoSEQ multiplex PCR, yet TCRdb's version contains in-frame clones alone and is incomplete. The repertoire includes 140,000 to 150,000 clones, around a tenth of them detected once, and about 1.9% sits in the top ten. The sample comprised PBMCs. Receptors were obtained from a man in his forties or fifties in good health and CMV-seronegative. Each CDR3 is given with its conserved first and last residue. D genes are given only for firm matches. Where a row states a size, it is once, few, many or the class of an expanded clone; other rows omit it.

14 | - | TRBJ1-6 | TRBV7-9 | few | CASSPYRVNSPLHF | TGTGCCAGCAGCCCTTACAGAGTTAATTCACCCCTCCACTTT
15 | - | TRBJ2-1 | TRBV30 | few | CAWSVRQRGYNEQFF | TGTGCCTGGAGTGTAAGGCAAAGGGGTTACAATGAGCAGTTCTTC
15 | - | TRBJ1-2 | TRBV30 | - | CAWTIKGGEYDGYTF | TGTGCCTGGACCATAAAGGGCGGGGAATACGATGGCTACACCTTC
14 | TRBD2 | TRBJ2-2 | TRBV9 | - | CASSALAGDGELFF | TGTGCCAGCAGCGCACTAGCGGGAGACGGGGAGCTGTTTTTT
16 | - | TRBJ1-5 | TRBV18 | few | CASSPRTDLGVQPQHF | TGTGCCAGCTCACCGCGGACAGACCTGGGAGTGCAGCCCCAGCATTTT
13 | - | TRBJ1-2 | TRBV7-8 | few | CASSLDNYEGYTF | TGTGCCAGCAGCTTAGATAACTATGAAGGCTACACCTTC
13 | TRBD1 | TRBJ1-5 | TRBV19 | - | CASSRDRGQPQHF | TGTGCCAGTAGCCGGGACAGGGGCCAGCCCCAGCATTTT
13 | TRBD1 | TRBJ2-5 | TRBV30 | - | CAWSVRGPETQYF | TGTGCCTGGAGTGTTAGGGGGCCAGAGACCCAGTACTTC
14 | - | TRBJ1-1 | TRBV2 | few | CASSAEGLNTEAFF | TGTGCCAGCAGTGCGGAGGGCCTGAACACTGAAGCTTTCTTT
14 | TRBD1 | TRBJ1-6 | TRBV7-2 | - | CASSLGQGTSPLHF | TGTGCCAGCAGCTTGGGACAGGGCACTTCACCCCTCCACTTT
16 | - | TRBJ1-5 | TRBV6-4 | few | CASRKEGGGGNQPQHF | TGTGCCAGCAGGAAGGAGGGAGGCGGCGGCAATCAGCCCCAGCATTTT
20 | TRBD2 | TRBJ2-3 | TRBV9 | few | CASSVESSGRRAGRTDTQYF | TGTGCCAGCAGCGTAGAAAGTAGCGGGAGACGGGCCGGGCGCACAGATACGCAGTATTTT
14 | - | TRBJ2-7 | TRBV18 | - | CASSPQGTVYEQYF | TGTGCCAGCTCACCGCAGGGTACTGTCTACGAGCAGTACTTC
15 | - | TRBJ2-2 | TRBV7-7 | - | CASPYRQANTGELFF | TGTGCTAGCCCCTATAGGCAGGCGAACACCGGGGAGCTGTTTTTT
13 | - | TRBJ2-5 | TRBV28 | few | CASSPNTGGTQYF | TGTGCCAGCAGTCCAAACACCGGAGGGACCCAGTACTTC
14 | - | TRBJ2-4 | TRBV5-1 | few | CASSSQGAKNIQYF | TGCGCCAGCAGCTCTCAGGGGGCCAAAAACATTCAGTACTTC
16 | - | TRBJ2-2 | TRBV7-3 | - | CASSLLVGVNTGELFF | TGTGCCAGCAGCTTATTGGTGGGAGTAAATACCGGGGAGCTGTTTTTT
12 | TRBD1 | TRBJ2-7 | TRBV6-1 | - | CASRGDRAEQYF | TGTGCCAGCAGGGGGGACAGGGCCGAGCAGTACTTC
15 | TRBD1 | TRBJ1-1 | TRBV6-1 | - | CASSEPHWTGTEAFF | TGTGCCAGCAGTGAACCACACTGGACAGGCACTGAAGCTTTCTTT
14 | TRBD2 | TRBJ2-7 | TRBV29-1 | - | CSVVGTSGSNEQYF | TGCAGCGTTGTCGGGACTAGCGGGAGTAACGAGCAGTACTTC
16 | TRBD2 | TRBJ2-3 | TRBV7-9 | - | CASSLYVAGEEDTQYF | TGTGCCAGCAGCTTATATGTTGCGGGAGAGGAGGATACGCAGTATTTT
16 | - | TRBJ2-5 | TRBV11-2 | few | CASSHSLGRDQETQYF | TGTGCCAGCAGTCATTCATTAGGGCGGGACCAAGAGACCCAGTACTTC
19 | TRBD2 | TRBJ2-1 | TRBV19 | few | CASSINRGLAGGLLNEQFF | TGTGCCAGTAGTATCAATCGGGGACTAGCGGGAGGGCTTCTCAATGAGCAGTTCTTC
15 | - | TRBJ1-2 | TRBV7-3 | - | CASSLTGAANYGYTF | TGTGCCAGCAGCTTAACGGGGGCAGCTAACTATGGCTACACCTTC
13 | - | TRBJ2-1 | TRBV28 | - | CASRGGSYNEQFF | TGTGCCAGCAGGGGAGGCTCCTACAATGAGCAGTTCTTC
16 | - | TRBJ2-1 | TRBV5-6 | - | CASSLWGGKAYNEQFF | TGTGCCAGCAGCTTGTGGGGCGGGAAGGCCTACAATGAGCAGTTCTTC
13 | TRBD1 | TRBJ1-6 | TRBV25-1 | - | CASRWQGDSPLHF | TGTGCCAGCAGATGGCAGGGGGATTCACCCCTCCACTTT
17 | - | TRBJ2-3 | TRBV5-1 | few | CASSSHLRGAALDTQYF | TGCGCCAGCAGCTCCCACCTCCGCGGTGCAGCTCTTGATACGCAGTATTTT
15 | - | TRBJ2-7 | TRBV9 | - | CASSVGPSATYEQYF | TGTGCCAGCAGCGTAGGACCTAGCGCCACCTACGAGCAGTACTTC
17 | - | TRBJ2-5 | TRBV15 | few | CATSRGENRNPQETQYF | TGTGCCACCAGCAGAGGAGAGAACAGAAATCCCCAAGAGACCCAGTACTTC
13 | TRBD1 | TRBJ1-4 | TRBV5-1 | - | CASAGTGVEKLFF | TGCGCCAGCGCCGGGACAGGGGTTGAAAAACTGTTTTTT
13 | TRBD1 | TRBJ2-1 | TRBV6-1 | few | CASSADRGGEQFF | TGTGCCAGCAGTGCCGACAGGGGAGGTGAGCAGTTCTTC
15 | - | TRBJ1-5 | TRBV6-5 | - | CASSPLVGTDQPQHF | TGTGCCAGCAGTCCTTTAGTGGGCACGGATCAGCCCCAGCATTTT
16 | TRBD1 | TRBJ1-5 | TRBV7-9 | few | CASSLEGQGNNQPQHF | TGTGCCAGCAGCTTAGAAGGACAGGGGAACAATCAGCCCCAGCATTTT
11 | - | TRBJ1-2 | TRBV29-1 | - | CSVGQTEGYTF | TGCAGCGTCGGACAGACGGAGGGCTACACCTTC
17 | TRBD2 | TRBJ2-2 | TRBV5-1 | few | CASSKLATLQNTGELFF | TGCGCCAGCAGCAAACTAGCGACTCTACAGAACACCGGGGAGCTGTTTTTT
15 | TRBD1 | TRBJ2-5 | TRBV19 | few | CASSGGTGGWQTQYF | TGTGCCAGTAGTGGAGGGACAGGGGGGTGGCAGACCCAGTACTTC
17 | - | TRBJ1-6 | TRBV9 | few | CASSVGPTEPKGSPLHF | TGTGCCAGCAGCGTAGGCCCGACAGAACCGAAGGGTTCACCCCTCCACTTT
15 | - | TRBJ1-4 | TRBV2 | few | CASRGIRTVNEKLFF | TGTGCCAGCAGGGGGATTAGGACAGTTAATGAAAAACTGTTTTTT
13 | - | TRBJ1-6 | TRBV30 | few | CAWSEGVDSPLHF | TGTGCCTGGAGTGAGGGGGTTGATTCACCCCTCCACTTT
19 | TRBD2 | TRBJ2-2 | TRBV27 | - | CASSSGLAGGLRGTGELFF | TGTGCCAGCAGTTCCGGACTAGCGGGGGGGCTAAGGGGCACCGGGGAGCTGTTTTTT
14 | - | TRBJ2-7 | TRBV4-2 | few | CASSPPGQSYEQYF | TGTGCCAGCAGCCCTCCGGGACAATCCTACGAGCAGTACTTC
16 | - | TRBJ1-1 | TRBV10-1 | few | CASSESGSTGSTEAFF | TGCGCCAGCAGTGAGTCTGGGTCCACCGGGAGCACTGAAGCTTTCTTT
14 | TRBD1 | TRBJ2-1 | TRBV6-4 | - | CASSVDRGGNEQFF | TGTGCCAGCAGTGTGGACAGGGGCGGCAATGAGCAGTTCTTC
17 | - | TRBJ1-4 | TRBV27 | few | CASSLKAGSGSREKLFF | TGTGCCAGCAGTTTAAAAGCAGGGTCAGGGTCACGTGAAAAACTGTTTTTT
16 | - | TRBJ1-3 | TRBV6-5 | few | CASSYLLGLSGNTIYF | TGTGCCAGCAGTTACCTCTTGGGCCTCTCTGGAAACACCATATATTTT
13 | - | TRBJ2-5 | TRBV5-1 | - | CASSLPRQETQYF | TGCGCCAGCAGCCTTCCGAGGCAAGAGACCCAGTACTTC
15 | - | TRBJ2-7 | TRBV6-1 | - | CASSEEGVRSYEQYF | TGTGCCAGCAGTGAGGAGGGTGTTCGTTCCTACGAGCAGTACTTC
22 | TRBD2 | TRBJ2-6 | TRBV7-3 | few | CASSSQPRLANTESSGANVLTF | TGTGCCAGCAGCTCCCAACCCAGACTAGCGAATACAGAGTCCTCTGGGGCCAACGTCCTGACTTTC
14 | TRBD2 | TRBJ2-5 | TRBV6-5 | few | CASTLRLAEETQYF | TGTGCCAGCACCCTAAGGCTAGCGGAAGAGACCCAGTACTTC
15 | TRBD1 | TRBJ2-3 | TRBV5-4 | - | CASSLPTRGRDTQYF | TGTGCCAGCAGCTTACCGACCAGGGGGCGGGATACGCAGTATTTT
13 | - | TRBJ1-5 | TRBV10-3 | - | CAIKGQVNQPQHF | TGTGCCATCAAGGGGCAGGTCAATCAGCCCCAGCATTTT
16 | - | TRBJ1-2 | TRBV6-6 | - | CASSYFQGKGGDGYTF | TGTGCCAGCAGTTATTTCCAGGGGAAGGGCGGAGATGGCTACACCTTC
15 | - | TRBJ2-7 | TRBV5-1 | - | CASSLGSGESYEQYF | TGCGCCAGCAGCTTGGGGAGCGGAGAATCCTACGAGCAGTACTTC
18 | TRBD1 | TRBJ2-2 | TRBV25-1 | few | CASSSRVGQGDLTGELFF | TGTGCCAGCAGTTCCCGGGTGGGACAGGGGGACCTCACCGGGGAGCTGTTTTTT
16 | TRBD1 | TRBJ2-7 | TRBV6-6 | few | CASSSPEQGATYEQYF | TGTGCCAGCAGTTCGCCCGAACAGGGGGCTACCTACGAGCAGTACTTC
13 | - | TRBJ2-7 | TRBV7-3 | - | CASSPGTLHEQYF | TGTGCCAGCAGCCCCGGGACACTCCACGAGCAGTACTTC
15 | TRBD2 | TRBJ2-3 | TRBV7-2 | - | CASSLAGGPPDTQYF | TGTGCCAGCAGCCTAGCGGGGGGGCCCCCAGATACGCAGTATTTT
15 | - | TRBJ1-5 | TRBV6-1 | - | CASSRGKENNQPQHF | TGTGCCAGCAGCCGAGGGAAAGAAAACAATCAGCCCCAGCATTTT